Presented here are 25 T cell receptor beta chains from one specimen sequenced in a study of blood T cells in healthy people across ages. Together with a sample-barcoded 5' primer, a J-beta primer mix was included in a second PCR lasting about 7 to 11 cycles. One entry per CDR3 protein, called by TCRdb with MiXCR from the 5' RACE reads. The sample shows 1.5 million to 2 million distinct CDR3 sequences, roughly 27% of them seen only once. Sequences were obtained from blood. Source of these receptors: a woman under 40 in good health.

The CDR3 nucleotides read TGTGCCAGCAGCCAAGAGCCCCCCTCGGGCAATCAGCCCCAGCATTTT. It is translated as CASSQEPPSGNQPQHF. The V call is TRBV3-1, the J call TRBJ1-5; no firm D call. Germline CDR1 reads LGHDT; CDR2 reads YNNKEL (reference sequence). V was pared by 0 bases and J by 2 bases, with 11 bases between. CDR3 length: 16 amino acids.

A few counts support this clonotype. J is TRBJ2-5 and V is TRBV29-1; 9 positions match TRBD1. The CDR3 loop spans 14 amino acids. Germline values: CDR1 SQVTM, CDR2 ANQGSEA. Unmatched junction bases numbered 10, after V lost 7 bases and J lost 4 bases. CDR3 sequence (DNA): TGCAGCGCGGTTGAAACAGGGGGCGCAGAGACCCAGTACTTC. Its protein product is CSAVETGGAETQYF.

This clonotype was detected a few times. The rearrangement links TRBV5-1 to TRBJ2-2, with 7 bases aligning to TRBD1. Germline V CDR1 and CDR2: SGHRS, YFSETQ. The V segment lost 8 bases and the J segment 5 bases; nucleotides outside the gene matches: 3. The CDR3 is 12 residues long. The CDR3 DNA follows: TGCGCCAGTAAACAGGGGACCGGGGAGCTGTTTTTT. Its protein product is CASKQGTGELFF.

The chain joins TRBV3-1 to TRBJ1-2; 10 bases agree with TRBD1. The V segment lost 6 bases and the J segment 5 bases; nucleotides outside the gene matches: 6. Germline CDR1 and CDR2: LGHDT and YNNKEL (reference sequence). This CDR3 is 14 amino acids long. In DNA form, the CDR3 reads TGTGCCAGCAGGGACAGGGGGGTTACGTATGGCTACACCTTC. Its translation is CASRDRGVTYGYTF.

This clonotype was detected ten times or more. The chain is built from TRBV29-1 and TRBJ2-3, with 7 bases lining up with TRBD1. Germline trimming cut 3 bases from V and 9 bases from J; bases unmatched to any gene: 9. From germline, CDR1 is SQVTM and CDR2 ANQGSEA. This CDR3 is 13 amino acids long. CDR3 coding DNA: TGCAGCGTTGACGTGGCAGGGGGATTAACGCAGTATTTT. This codes for CSVDVAGGLTQYF.

Regarding this clonotype: With a much larger clone just one base away, this may be a read error. This chain joins TRBV7-9 and TRBJ1-1; D is unresolved. CDR1 and CDR2 (germline): SEHNR, FQNEAQ (reference sequence). The CDR3 runs to 14 residues. V lost 5 bases and J 1 base, leaving 11 bases between the germline ends. The CDR3 is CASSPRRENTEAFF. CDR3 bases: TGTGCCAGCAGCCCCCGACGGGAGAACACTGAAGCTTTCTTT.

This clonotype was counted ten times or more. CDR3 nucleotide sequence: TGCGCCAGCAGCGACCGACGGAGGGGTACGCCTGATGAGCAGTTCTTC. Protein: CASSDRRRGTPDEQFF. The chain joins TRBV10-1 to TRBJ2-1, with TRBD2 as a possible D gene (6 bases). Between the trimmed V and J ends, which lost 6 bases and 8 bases, there was a span of 23 bases. Germline V gene data show CDR1 as WNHNN and CDR2 as SYGVQD (reference sequence). This CDR3 has 16 amino acids.

As to this clonotype: A read error may be the cause here, since a much bigger clone is one base away. The conserved closing phenylalanine or tryptophan is absent in this CDR3, likely reflecting a read error. This rearrangement joins TRBV7-9 to TRBJ1-5; D is unclear. V lost 2 bases and J 5 bases, leaving 4 bases between the germline ends. The CDR3 consists of 12 residues. The V gene's germline CDR1 is SEHNR and CDR2 FQNEAQ (reference sequence). DNA for the CDR3: TGTGCCAGCAGCTTACCTGATCAGCCCCAGCATTGT. Protein sequence: CASSLPDQPQHC.

Only a few counts were recorded for this clonotype. The V and J genes are TRBV30 and TRBJ1-2; the D is unclear. This CDR3 contains 11 residues. With 5 bases removed from V and 4 bases from J, the gap between germline ends came to 8 bases. Looked up from germline, CDR1 is GTSNPN and CDR2 is SVGIG (reference sequence). The CDR3 nucleotides read TGTGCCTGGTCACGAAGCTATGGCTACACCTTC. Translation: CAWSRSYGYTF.

The chain uses TRBV7-2 and TRBJ2-1; either TRBD1 or TRBD2 may supply D (5 bases each). V lost 0 bases, J lost 2 bases, and 8 bases lay in between. Per the germline V gene, CDR1 is SGHTA and CDR2 is FQGNSA. This CDR3 region has 15 residues. CDR3 sequence (DNA): TGTGCCAGCAGCTTAGCGATGGGGGCCTACAATGAGCAGTTCTTC. It codes for CASSLAMGAYNEQFF.

This clonotype turned up a few times. The rearrangement links TRBV4-2 to TRBJ2-3; 9 nucleotides line up with TRBD2. CDR1 and CDR2 (germline): LGHNA, YNFKEQ. The CDR3 spans 16 residues. V lost 0 bases and J lost 2; bases outside the gene matches: 3. The CDR3 bases are TGTGCCAGCAGCCAAGAGAGCGGGGGGATCACAGATACGCAGTATTTT. It translates to CASSQESGGITDTQYF.

This chain uses TRBV12-3 or TRBV12-4 with TRBJ1-3; 8 bases fit TRBD1. The CDR3 runs to 15 residues. The ends lost 4 bases at V and 2 bases at J; junction bases unmatched: 4. CDR3 sequence (DNA): TGTGCCAGCAGTTACCGGACAGGGACTGGAAACACCATATATTTT. This codes for CASSYRTGTGNTIYF.

The CDR3: CASSQGTGLGTEAFF. The CDR3 nucleotides are TGCGCCAGCAGCCAGGGGACAGGGTTGGGCACTGAAGCTTTCTTT. The V call is TRBV4-3, the J call TRBJ1-1; TRBD1 matches 9 bases. Germline V CDR1 and CDR2: LGHNA, YSLEER. The CDR3 sequence is 15 residues long. V lost 3 bases, J lost 4 bases, and 6 bases stayed unmatched.

This clonotype was picked up many times. The rearrangement links TRBV20-1 to TRBJ2-3; D might be TRBD2 (5 bases). Trimming removed 0 bases from V and 4 bases from J, with 8 bases in between. Germline CDR1 reads DFQATT; CDR2 reads SNEGSKA (reference sequence). CDR3 length: 13 residues. CDR3 loop: CSARDGGADTQYF. In DNA, the CDR3 is TGCAGTGCTAGAGATGGAGGTGCAGATACGCAGTATTTT.

This clonotype was counted once. Being one base from a much bigger clone, this may be a read error. The chain carries TRBV7-2 and TRBJ2-7, with TRBD2 matching over 8 bases. This CDR3 is built from 15 residues. The germline V gene encodes CDR1 SGHTA and CDR2 FQGNSA. CDR3 protein: CASSQERGRTYERYF. The CDR3 DNA reads as TGTGCCAGCAGCCAAGAGCGGGGGCGGACCTACGAGCGGTACTTC.

This clonotype has ten or more counts. The chain has TRBV3-1 and TRBJ2-1, with D unresolved. Germline values: CDR1 LGHDT, CDR2 YNNKEL (reference sequence). Trimming left V 2 bases short and J 10 bases short, with 15 bases between. This CDR3 is built from 14 residues. The DNA of the CDR3 is TGTGCCAGCAGCCAACGAATTGACGGGCGCGAGCAGTTCTTC. Protein sequence: CASSQRIDGREQFF.

The chain couples TRBV24-1 to TRBJ2-3; 8 nucleotides align to TRBD1. The V gene end was trimmed by 9 bases and the J gene end by 8 bases; junction bases not matched to a gene: 12. The CDR3 runs to 14 residues. Germline V gives CDR1 KGHDR, CDR2 SFDVKD. CDR3: CATSPDRDSGTQYF. DNA for the CDR3: TGTGCCACCTCCCCGGACAGGGACTCCGGTACGCAGTATTTT.

This clonotype was observed many times. DNA for the CDR3: TGTGCCAGCAGTTACTCCTCCGGTCCCGACGAGCAGTACTTC. This gives the protein CASSYSSGPDEQYF. The chain carries TRBV6-5 and TRBJ2-7; D is uncertain. Germline V gene data show CDR1 as MNHEY and CDR2 as SVGAGI. CDR3 length equals 14 residues. V shed 0 bases and J shed 5 bases, with 11 bases lying between them.

This clonotype has only a few counts. The chain has TRBV15 and TRBJ1-1; no clear D. This CDR3 comprises 13 residues. Germline CDR1 and CDR2: LNHNV and YYDKDF (reference sequence). V was shortened by 1 base and J by 9 bases, with 12 bases between the two germline ends. DNA for the CDR3: TGTGCCACCAGCAGAGCCACCCCTCTGAAAGCTTTCTTT. Its protein is CATSRATPLKAFF.

The rearrangement links TRBV27 to TRBJ1-2; TRBD1 might be the D (5 bases). Germline V gene sequence: CDR1 MNHEY, CDR2 SMNVEV (reference sequence). The CDR3 has 16 residues. V was trimmed by 1 base and J by 4 bases, leaving 16 bases between them. The DNA for the CDR3 is TGTGCCAGCAGTTTATTCCAGGGCCCCTCCCTCTATGGCTACACCTTC. The encoded protein is CASSLFQGPSLYGYTF.

Notes on this clonotype: This sequence may be a read error, since a much larger clone differs from it by one base. In this CDR3 the conserved last residue, phenylalanine or tryptophan, is missing, so a read error is likely. The V call is TRBV5-1, the J call TRBJ2-1; TRBD2 aligns across 7 bases. The CDR3 loop spans 16 amino acids. Germline V gives CDR1 SGHRS, CDR2 YFSETQ. J lost 7 bases, V lost 4 bases, and 14 bases had no gene match. CDR3 bases: TGCGCCAGCAGCCGGGGGGATCCAAAATTAGAGAATGAGCAGTTCCTC. Translating gives CASSRGDPKLENEQFL.

The V call is TRBV5-1, the J call TRBJ2-5, with a weak D call TRBD1 (6 bases). CDR3 length: 18 residues. Deletions cut 4 bases from V and 5 bases from J, with 27 bases between. Germline loops: CDR1 SGHRS, CDR2 YFSETQ. The chain's CDR3 is CASSRPETGLQGQETQYF. DNA for the CDR3: TGCGCCAGCAGCCGACCGGAAACCGGGCTACAGGGTCAGGAGACCCAGTACTTC. Together with reference TRBV5-1 and TRBJ2-5, the CDR3 gives the full variable domain: KAGVTQTPRYLIKTRGQQVTLSCSPISGHRSVSWYQQTPGQGLQFLFEYFSETQRNKGNFPGRFSGRQFSNSRSEMNVSTLELGDSALYLCASSRPETGLQGQETQYFGPGTRLLVL.

This chain uses TRBV2 with TRBJ1-5, with D maybe TRBD1 (5 bases). In germline, CDR1 is SNHLY, CDR2 FYNNEI. The CDR3 spans 15 residues. Trimming took off 6 bases at V and 1 base at J, with 13 bases between the two ends. As DNA, the CDR3 is TGTGCCAGCAGAGACCGGGACGTCAGCAATCAGCCCCAGCATTTT. It yields the protein CASRDRDVSNQPQHF.

The CDR3 DNA reads as TGTGCCAGCTCACCTACAGGGGCAAACACTGAAGCTTTCTTT. Its protein product is CASSPTGANTEAFF. The chain has TRBV18 and TRBJ1-1; 7 nucleotides match TRBD1. Germline V CDR1 and CDR2: KGHSH, LQKENI. The CDR3 is 14 residues long. With V trimmed by 3 bases and J by 2 bases, 3 bases remained unmatched. The full variable domain, in which reference TRBV18 and TRBJ1-1 provide the parts outside the CDR3, is NAGVMQNPRHLVRRRGQEARLRCSPMKGHSHVYWYRQLPEEGLKFMVYLQKENIIDESGMPKERFSAEFPKEGPSILRIQQVVRGDSAAYFCASSPTGANTEAFFGQGTRLTVV.

This sequence joins TRBV18 and TRBJ1-6, with 10 bases aligning to TRBD1. The CDR3 consists of 15 residues. CDR1 and CDR2 from the germline V gene are KGHSH and LQKENI. The J segment lost 8 bases and the V segment lost 4 bases, leaving 5 bases of the junction unmatched. The CDR3 spells CASSLGQGMDSPLHF. Here the CDR3 DNA reads TGTGCCAGCTCACTGGGACAGGGGATGGATTCACCCCTCCACTTT.